A single sample is the source of the 29 T cell receptor beta chains below, sequenced in a study of blood T cell repertoires in COVID-19. Data came from immunoSEQ multiplex PCR; TCRdb stores just in-frame clones and leaves some out. The sample carries under 300,000 clones, 80% to 85% recorded once. The specimen was peripheral blood. All receptors come from a woman aged 55-75 years with active or convalescent COVID-19.

V gene TRBV9 combines with J gene TRBJ2-7, with 14 positions matching TRBD2. Germline CDR1 SGDLS, CDR2 YYNGEE. V lost 5 bases and J lost 2; bases outside the gene matches: 6. The CDR3 length is 16 residues. This CDR3 is CASSRTSGGRPYEQYF. The CDR3 bases are TGTGCCAGCAGTAGGACTAGCGGGGGGCGGCCCTACGAGCAGTACTTC.

The genes are TRBV5-1 and TRBJ2-7, with TRBD1 as a possible D gene (5 bases). The CDR3 has 15 residues. V was trimmed by 0 bases and J by 1 base, leaving 11 bases between them. Germline CDR1 SGHRS, CDR2 YFSETQ. The CDR3 loop is CASSLAVQGSYEQYF. The CDR3 coding sequence is TGCGCCAGCAGCTTGGCCGTCCAGGGTTCCTACGAGCAGTACTTC.

The V gene is TRBV9, the J gene TRBJ2-1; 12 bases are a match to TRBD2. The V segment lost 5 bases and the J segment 6 bases; nucleotides outside the gene matches: 3. CDR1 is SGDLS, CDR2 YYNGEE, per germline. CDR3 length: 14 residues. CDR3 in amino acids: CASRASGGANEQFF. CDR3 coding DNA: TGTGCCAGCAGAGCTAGCGGGGGGGCCAATGAGCAGTTCTTC. Drawing the rest from reference TRBV9 and TRBJ2-1, the complete variable domain is DSGVTQTPKHLITATGQRVTLRCSPRSGDLSVYWYQQSLDQGLQFLIQYYNGEERAKGNILERFSAQQFPDLHSELNLSSLELGDSALYFCASRASGGANEQFFGPGTRLTVL.

The V gene is TRBV5-4, the J gene TRBJ2-5; tentative D call: TRBD2 (6 bases). CDR1 and CDR2 (germline): SGHNT, YYREEE (reference sequence). V lost 4 bases to trimming and J lost 1 base, with 14 bases between them. The CDR3 is 15 residues long. In nucleotides, the CDR3 is TGTGCCAGCAGCGCTCGGGGTAGCGGCCAAGAGACCCAGTACTTC. Translating gives CASSARGSGQETQYF.

This chain links TRBV7-9 with TRBJ2-3, with 8 bases matching TRBD1. The germline V gene encodes CDR1 SEHNR and CDR2 FQNEAQ (reference sequence). V was pared by 5 bases and J by 0 bases, with 7 bases of the junction left unmatched. The CDR3 is 16 residues long. CDR3 amino acids: CASSPLTGGSTDTQYF. The CDR3 DNA reads as TGTGCCAGCAGCCCTCTTACAGGGGGAAGCACAGATACGCAGTATTTT.

This chain connects TRBV4-1 to TRBJ2-5, with TRBD2 matching 15 bases. In germline, CDR1 is MGHRA, CDR2 YSYEKL. The CDR3 totals 17 residues. V shed 4 bases, J shed 3 bases, and the junction held 6 bases outside the gene matches. The CDR3 spells CASSRTSGGGIEETQYF. Here the CDR3 DNA reads TGCGCCAGCAGCCGGACTAGCGGGGGGGGTATCGAAGAGACCCAGTACTTC.

This clone was seen only a few times. The chain has TRBV7-9 and TRBJ2-7; 8 bases align to TRBD1. The CDR3 is 18 residues long. Trimming removed 5 bases from V and 2 bases from J; junction bases left unmatched: 17. Germline V gene lookup returns CDR1 SEHNR and CDR2 FQNEAQ (reference sequence). CDR3 nucleotide sequence: TGTGCCAGCAGCCCAATTCTGGCCGCCGGGACAGGAACCTACGAGCAGTACTTC. Encoded protein: CASSPILAAGTGTYEQYF.

The rearrangement uses TRBV7-8 and TRBJ1-2; D might be TRBD1 (5 bases). V lost 5 bases to trimming and J lost 3 bases, with 13 bases between them. Germline V gives CDR1 SGHVS, CDR2 FQNEAQ. This CDR3 contains 14 residues. CDR3 sequence reads: CASSRESRDYGYTF. DNA for the CDR3: TGTGCCAGCAGCAGGGAATCCAGGGACTATGGCTACACCTTC.

V is TRBV5-6 and J is TRBJ1-2; D is possibly TRBD1 (5 bases). V shed 4 bases and J shed 8 bases, with 9 bases lying between them. Germline CDR1 and CDR2: SGHDT and YYEEEE. The CDR3 contains 11 residues. CDR3 nucleotides: TGTGCCAGCAGCGTGACAGACGGCTACACCTTC. It specifies CASSVTDGYTF.

This clone was observed once. The rearrangement uses TRBV9 and TRBJ1-2; D possibly corresponds to TRBD1 (5 bases). The CDR3 is 15 residues long. Germline loops: CDR1 SGDLS, CDR2 YYNGEE. Trimming took off 4 bases at V and 10 bases at J, with 23 bases between the two ends. The CDR3 DNA follows: TGTGCCAGCAGCCCGTGGGCAGGGACTAACAAGGACTACACCTTC. This encodes CASSPWAGTNKDYTF.

This rearrangement joins TRBV10-3 to TRBJ1-2, with 8 bases identical to TRBD1. This CDR3 is built from 13 residues. Germline V gene sequence: CDR1 ENHRY, CDR2 SYGVKD. Trimming took 2 bases from V and 7 from J; bases not matched to a gene: 3. The DNA of the CDR3 is TGTGCCATCAGTGAGCGGCAGGGGGCTGGCTACACCTTC. Translated: CAISERQGAGYTF.

The genes are TRBV28 and TRBJ1-4; 11 nucleotides agree with TRBD1. From germline, CDR1 is MDHEN and CDR2 SYDVKM. J gave up 8 bases and V 8 bases, and 7 bases lay outside the gene matches. The CDR3 loop spans 14 amino acids. The CDR3 reads CASGTGGEGEKLFF. CDR3 DNA: TGTGCCAGCGGGACAGGGGGAGAGGGGGAAAAACTGTTTTTT.

V usage is TRBV19 and J usage is TRBJ2-3, with 9 nucleotides matching TRBD2. V shed 6 bases and J 3 bases; nucleotides not matched to a gene: 10. This CDR3 contains 16 residues. Germline CDR1 and CDR2: LNHDA and SQIVND (reference sequence). The CDR3 reads CASSDRGGAATDTQYF. As DNA, the CDR3 is TGTGCCAGTAGCGACCGCGGGGGGGCGGCAACAGATACGCAGTATTTT. The whole variable domain, remainder taken from reference TRBV19 and TRBJ2-3, is DGGITQSPKYLFRKEGQNVTLSCEQNLNHDAMYWYRQDPGQGLRLIYYSQIVNDFQKGDIAEGYSVSREKKESFPLTVTSAQKNPTAFYLCASSDRGGAATDTQYFGPGTRLTVL.

This sequence joins TRBV11-2 and TRBJ2-7; 9 positions match TRBD1. V lost 2 bases, J lost 2 bases, and 4 bases stayed unmatched. Germline CDR1 reads SGHAT; CDR2 reads FQNNGV. The CDR3 is 15 residues long. The CDR3 loop reads CASSLRGTGPYEQYF. CDR3 sequence (DNA): TGTGCCAGCAGCTTACGTGGGACAGGGCCCTACGAGCAGTACTTC.

The chain joins TRBV29-1 to TRBJ2-7, with 9 bases aligning to TRBD1. The CDR3 has 13 amino acids. The V and J ends lost 1 base and 3 bases, in that order; junction bases with no gene match: 1. CDR1 and CDR2 (germline): SQVTM, ANQGSEA. The CDR3, as DNA: TGCAGCGTTGAAGGGGACAGGGACTACGAGCAGTACTTC. Its protein is CSVEGDRDYEQYF.

This clone was seen a handful of times. The chain couples TRBV5-8 to TRBJ2-6; D unclear. V was trimmed by 4 bases and J by 1 base, leaving 21 bases between them. The CDR3 runs 19 residues. Germline V gene lookup returns CDR1 SGHTS and CDR2 YDEGEE. The CDR3 protein is CASSAGWVRPGSGANVLTF. In DNA, the CDR3 is TGTGCCAGCAGCGCTGGTTGGGTAAGGCCGGGTTCTGGGGCCAACGTCCTGACTTTC.

The rearrangement uses TRBV6-1 and TRBJ2-3; the D is unclear. The CDR3 is made up of 14 amino acids. Trimming stripped 1 base from V and 6 bases from J, with 11 bases between. Germline CDR1 reads MNHNS; CDR2 reads SASEGT. The CDR3: CASSEGASVDTQYF. As DNA, the CDR3 is TGTGCCAGCAGTGAAGGGGCTTCGGTCGATACGCAGTATTTT.

This chain joins TRBV27 and TRBJ1-6; D is unclear. V gave up 2 bases and J gave up 11 bases, with 13 bases separating them. Germline CDR1 MNHEY, CDR2 SMNVEV (reference sequence). This CDR3 has 14 residues. The CDR3 loop is CASSLIGVEAPLHF. The CDR3 DNA reads TGTGCCAGCAGTTTAATCGGGGTAGAGGCACCCCTCCACTTT.

This chain links TRBV5-1 with TRBJ2-1; TRBD2 agrees at 8 bases. The junction had 3 bases not matched to a gene; V was cut back by 0 bases and J by 1 base. The CDR3 has 16 residues. Per germline, CDR1 SGHRS and CDR2 YFSETQ. DNA for the CDR3: TGCGCCAGCAGCTTGGTAGCGGGGCCATCCTACAATGAGCAGTTCTTC. Protein product: CASSLVAGPSYNEQFF.

This chain connects TRBV28 to TRBJ2-2; 8 nucleotides line up with TRBD2. CDR1 is MDHEN and CDR2 is SYDVKM in the germline V gene. The CDR3 has 14 amino acids. V lost 2 bases, J lost 5 bases, and 1 base stayed unmatched. The CDR3 DNA reads TGTGCCAGCAGTTTAGCGGGAGGTACCGGGGAGCTGTTTTTT. It translates to CASSLAGGTGELFF. Complete variable domain (other parts from reference TRBV28 and TRBJ2-2): DVKVTQSSRYLVKRTGEKVFLECVQDMDHENMFWYRQDPGLGLRLIYFSYDVKMKEKGDIPEGYSVSREKKERFSLILESASTNQTSMYLCASSLAGGTGELFFGEGSRLTVL.

This sequence joins TRBV25-1 and TRBJ2-3; 7 bases fit TRBD1. V was clipped by 2 bases and J by 0 bases; unmatched bases: 8. The CDR3 covers 17 residues. Germline CDR1 and CDR2: MGHDK and SYGVNS. The CDR3 nucleotides are TGTGCCAGCAGTGAAGATACAGGGACAGCCAGCACAGATACGCAGTATTTT. This codes for CASSEDTGTASTDTQYF.

This rearrangement joins TRBV15 to TRBJ1-4; 9 positions match TRBD1. Germline V lookup: CDR1 LNHNV, CDR2 YYDKDF (reference sequence). The CDR3 totals 17 residues. The J segment lost 4 bases and the V segment lost 3 bases, leaving 9 bases of the junction unmatched. The CDR3 bases are TGTGCCACCAGCAGGCCCGGGACAGGGCGAGGTAATGAAAAACTGTTTTTT. This translates into CATSRPGTGRGNEKLFF.

The chain joins TRBV10-3 to TRBJ1-1; tentative D call: TRBD1 (6 bases). Trimming removed 2 bases at V and 5 bases at J, with 12 bases between. Germline V gene data show CDR1 as ENHRY and CDR2 as SYGVKD. The CDR3 is made up of 14 amino acids. The CDR3 DNA is TGTGCCATCAGTGAGCAGGGGTTTAGGACTGAAGCTTTCTTT. Translating it yields CAISEQGFRTEAFF.

The chain uses TRBV27 and TRBJ1-1; tentatively, D is TRBD1 (6 bases). V lost 2 bases and J lost 6, with 10 bases in between. Germline CDR1 is MNHEY and CDR2 is SMNVEV (reference sequence). The CDR3 covers 13 residues. The CDR3 DNA sequence: TGTGCCAGCAGTTTAGGGGGCAGGGCTGAAGCTTTCTTT. It codes for CASSLGGRAEAFF.

This clone was picked up one time. Since the CDR3 does not end with the conserved phenylalanine or tryptophan, this likely comes from a read error. Because the CDR3's place on the DNA is in doubt, the DNA is left out and the CDR3 is given as listed by TCRdb. The chain employs TRBV5-6 and TRBJ1-2; TRBD1 is the table's D call and was not checked against the DNA. The CDR3 is 13 amino acids in total, end residues counted. CDR1 is SGHDT, CDR2 YYEEEE, per germline. The CDR3 reads CASSLGGQAHPIL.

CDR3 in amino acids: CASSLGGQPNGYTF. The CDR3 DNA follows: TGCGCCAGCAGCTTGGGTGGGCAGCCGAATGGCTACACCTTC. The rearrangement links TRBV5-1 to TRBJ1-2; D not certain. Germline V gene lookup returns CDR1 SGHRS and CDR2 YFSETQ. This CDR3 comprises 14 residues. V was clipped by 0 bases and J by 6 bases, with 12 bases between them. The entire variable domain, with the rest obtained from reference TRBV5-1 and TRBJ1-2, is as follows: KAGVTQTPRYLIKTRGQQVTLSCSPISGHRSVSWYQQTPGQGLQFLFEYFSETQRNKGNFPGRFSGRQFSNSRSEMNVSTLELGDSALYLCASSLGGQPNGYTFGSGTRLTVV.

CDR3 in amino acids: CASSLRGRPPNYGYTF. The DNA for the CDR3 is TGTGCCAGCAGCTTACGAGGGCGACCCCCTAACTATGGCTACACCTTC. The genes are TRBV7-9 and TRBJ1-2; D uncertain. Trimming left V 2 bases short and J 0 bases short, with 13 bases between. The CDR3 runs 16 residues. The germline V gene has CDR1 SEHNR and CDR2 FQNEAQ (reference sequence).

The V and J genes are TRBV10-3 and TRBJ1-1; 7 positions agree with TRBD1. Germline-derived CDR1 and CDR2 are ENHRY and SYGVKD. The V gene end was trimmed by 6 bases and the J gene end by 3 bases; junction bases not matched to a gene: 4. This CDR3 spans 13 amino acids. The CDR3 region has the DNA TGTGCCATCAGAAAAGGACAGGACACTGAAGCTTTCTTT. Its protein product is CAIRKGQDTEAFF.

The chain employs TRBV6-6 and TRBJ1-5; D possibly corresponds to TRBD1 (6 bases). Per germline, CDR1 MNHNY and CDR2 SVGAGI (reference sequence). The V end was cut by 2 bases, the J end by 2 bases, with 10 bases between. The CDR3 is 15 residues long. Here the CDR3 DNA reads TGTGCCAGCAGTTACGCTGGGGGCGGCAATCAGCCCCAGCATTTT. This translates into CASSYAGGGNQPQHF.